This T cell receptor beta chain stems from a study of cytomegalovirus exposure and HLA in healthy donors. In regard to this clone: The antigen is not known.

The CDR3 contains 12 residues. V was pared by 5 bases and J by 5 bases, with 10 bases between. In germline, CDR1 is GTSNPN, CDR2 SVGIG (reference sequence). Study-level points and caveats: The classifier reportedly diagnosed cytomegalovirus status with high sensitivity and specificity. According to an earlier analysis, most TCR beta V segments yielded productive rearrangements about 87% or about 30% of the time. In a later analysis, productive TCRs from donors in an Asian-associated ancestry cluster reportedly carried fewer N-insertions than the cohort mean.

The PCR made use of 60 Vbeta and 13 Jbeta primers. TCRdb keeps only in-frame clones here, not all; method: immunoSEQ multiplex PCR. The table lists about 200,000 clones, 75% to 90% of them singletons, with 2.5% to 3.5% in the top ten. This rearrangement joins TRBV30 to TRBJ1-3, with D maybe TRBD1 (6 bases). The sequence came from a woman between 35 and 50 years old in good health and CMV-seronegative. Sequences were obtained from PBMCs. The CDR3 sequence: CAWDRRRNTIYF. The DNA of the CDR3 is TGTGCCTGGGACAGGAGAAGAAACACCATATATTTT.